The 5 T cell receptor beta chains below come from one sample, sequenced in a study of blood T cells in healthy people across ages. For the second PCR, which ran for 7 to 11 cycles, a sample-barcoded 5' primer and a J-beta primer mix were used. MiXCR, applied by TCRdb to the 5' RACE reads, yields one record per CDR3 protein. Here the sample spans 650,000 to 900,000 distinct CDR3 sequences, roughly 60% being singletons. The sequencing input was blood. All receptors come from a man between 25 and 39 years old in good health.

This clonotype came up a few times. This chain links TRBV15 with TRBJ2-3; TRBD2 aligns across 8 bases. Trimming removed 1 base from V and 4 bases from J; junction bases left unmatched: 10. The CDR3 runs 17 residues. Germline-derived CDR1 and CDR2 are LNHNV and YYDKDF (reference sequence). CDR3 sequence (DNA): TGTGCCACCAGCAGAGTTCCGGGGGCGCGGGGGGCAGATACGCAGTATTTT. Its translation is CATSRVPGARGADTQYF.

CDR3 nucleotide sequence: TGTGCCACCCAGTTAGAGTACGAGCAGTACTTC. Residues: CATQLEYEQYF. The rearrangement joins TRBV28 to TRBJ2-4; D not resolved. The end of the DNA is better explained by TRBJ2-7, so the J call may be wrong. The CDR3 contains 11 residues. Germline assignment: CDR1 MDHEN and CDR2 SYDVKM.

The chain links TRBV20-1 to TRBJ2-1, with D maybe TRBD2 (6 bases). The V and J ends lost 0 bases and 10 bases respectively, with 16 bases between them. This CDR3 spans 14 amino acids. The germline gives CDR1 DFQATT, CDR2 SNEGSKA (reference sequence). CDR3 bases: TGCAGTGCTAGAGATTCTCCCCAGCGGGCCGAGCAGTTCTTC. The encoded protein is CSARDSPQRAEQFF.

The genes are TRBV6-5 and TRBJ2-1, with 9 nucleotides matching TRBD2. The CDR3 has 19 residues. Trimming took 4 bases from V and 2 from J; bases not matched to a gene: 15. Germline V lookup: CDR1 MNHEY, CDR2 SVGAGI. CDR3 loop: CASSSQGGGGAYPYNEQFF. CDR3 DNA sequence: TGTGCCAGCAGTTCTCAGGGGGGCGGGGGGGCCTACCCCTACAATGAGCAGTTCTTC.

The chain links TRBV10-3 to TRBJ2-1; perhaps TRBD2 as D (5 bases). Germline V gene sequence: CDR1 ENHRY, CDR2 SYGVKD. This CDR3 is 15 amino acids long. V was trimmed by 3 bases and J by 8 bases, leaving 17 bases between them. CDR3 nucleotides: TGTGCCATCAGTGATCGGGGTAAGGGCTTCGATGAGCAGTTCTTC. It specifies CAISDRGKGFDEQFF.